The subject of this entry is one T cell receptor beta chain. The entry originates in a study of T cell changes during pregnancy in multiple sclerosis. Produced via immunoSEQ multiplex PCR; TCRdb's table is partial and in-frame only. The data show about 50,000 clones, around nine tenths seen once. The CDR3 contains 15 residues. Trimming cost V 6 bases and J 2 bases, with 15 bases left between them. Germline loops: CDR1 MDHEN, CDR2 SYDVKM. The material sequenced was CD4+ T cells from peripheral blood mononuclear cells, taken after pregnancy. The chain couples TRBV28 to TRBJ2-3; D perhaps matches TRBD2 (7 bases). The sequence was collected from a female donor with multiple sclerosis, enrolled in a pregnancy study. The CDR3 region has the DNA TGTGCCAGCAGCCCTAGGGGGGGCCCCACAGATACGCAGTATTTT. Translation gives CASSPRGGPTDTQYF.